This TCR beta chain stems from a study of blood T cells in healthy people across ages. The V gene end was trimmed by 2 bases and the J gene end by 0 bases; junction bases not matched to a gene: 3. Per the germline V gene, CDR1 is SGHVS and CDR2 is FQNEAQ. The CDR3 covers 15 residues. A sample-barcoded 5' primer and a J-beta primer mix were used in a second PCR of roughly 7 to 12 cycles. TCRdb reprocessed the 5' RACE reads with MiXCR, giving one entry per CDR3 protein. This sample carries 1.5 million to 2 million distinct CDR3 sequences, approximately 39% of them seen once, and the ten largest clones take roughly 23%.

This sequence was found in a human donor in good health. The sequencing input was blood. The chain combines TRBV7-8 with TRBJ1-2; the match to TRBD1 covers 7 bases. The CDR3 loop reads CASSLNRGTNYGYTF. The CDR3 DNA reads TGTGCCAGCAGCTTAAACAGGGGAACTAACTATGGCTACACCTTC.